This TCR beta chain was sequenced in a study of shared clonotypes between healthy human individuals. V was shortened by 4 bases and J by 2 bases, with 13 bases between the two germline ends. The CDR3 totals 14 residues. Germline-derived CDR1 and CDR2 are SGHRS and YFSETQ. Assay used: immunoSEQ multiplex PCR; TCRdb lists only in-frame clones, some missing. The sample has over 2 million clones; roughly 96% are singletons. The chain couples TRBV5-1 to TRBJ2-7; D ambiguous. Sequencing was carried out using naive CD4+ T cells sorted from blood. Sample subset: CD45RA+ positively selected. This TCR derives from a man aged 18 to 30 in good health. CDR3 protein: CASSGSASTYEQYF. Here the CDR3 DNA reads TGCGCCAGCAGCGGATCAGCCTCTACCTACGAGCAGTACTTC.